This TCR beta chain was captured in a study of blood T cell repertoires in COVID-19. Study-level background: Samples representing acute and convalescent COVID-19 were sourced from the United States, Italy and Spain. The analysed material was cDNA or gDNA that came from T cells, B-cell-depleted T cells, or PBMCs.

This clone was seen only a few times. V trimming: 4 bases; J trimming: 6 bases; junction bases outside the gene matches: 3. The CDR3 loop spans 12 amino acids. In the study's own analysis: Nucleated cell counts were estimated from reference gene primer amplification. Data came from immunoSEQ multiplex PCR; TCRdb stores just in-frame clones and leaves some out. V and J calls and clone size follow that table, whereas D and trimming were derived from the DNA. This table has under 300,000 clones, around 84% appearing once. Seattle patients were enrolled during active infection and followed longitudinally.

This sequence joins TRBV5-3 and TRBJ1-1; 7 nucleotides match TRBD1. TRBV5-3 is an ORF for which the function is uncertain. Sequencing used peripheral blood. This receptor was taken from a human donor with COVID-19, enrolled during active disease. The donor label of this sample is uncertain. CDR3 in amino acids: CARSAGTAEAFF. The CDR3 nucleotides read TGTGCCAGAAGCGCTGGGACAGCTGAAGCTTTCTTT.